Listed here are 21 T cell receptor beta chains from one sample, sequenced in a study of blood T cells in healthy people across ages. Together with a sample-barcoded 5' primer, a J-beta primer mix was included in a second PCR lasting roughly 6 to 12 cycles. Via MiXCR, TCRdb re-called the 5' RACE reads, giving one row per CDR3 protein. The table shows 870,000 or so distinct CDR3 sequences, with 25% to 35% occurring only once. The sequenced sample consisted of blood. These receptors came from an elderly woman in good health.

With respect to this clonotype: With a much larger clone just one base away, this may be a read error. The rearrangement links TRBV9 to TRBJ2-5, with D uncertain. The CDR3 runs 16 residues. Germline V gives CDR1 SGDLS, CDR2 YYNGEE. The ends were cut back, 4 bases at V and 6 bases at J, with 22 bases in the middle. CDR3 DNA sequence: TGTGCCAGCAGCCGAGACACTTGCCCCGGGTCGCAGACCCAGTACTTC. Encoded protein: CASSRDTCPGSQTQYF. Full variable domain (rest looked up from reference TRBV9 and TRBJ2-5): DSGVTQTPKHLITATGQRVTLRCSPRSGDLSVYWYQQSLDQGLQFLIQYYNGEERAKGNILERFSAQQFPDLHSELNLSSLELGDSALYFCASSRDTCPGSQTQYFGPGTRLLVL.

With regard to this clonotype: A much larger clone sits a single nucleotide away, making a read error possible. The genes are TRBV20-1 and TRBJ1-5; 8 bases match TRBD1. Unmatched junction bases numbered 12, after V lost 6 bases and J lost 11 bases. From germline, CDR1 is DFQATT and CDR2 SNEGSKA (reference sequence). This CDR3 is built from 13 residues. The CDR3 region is CSAQTGVGQSQHF. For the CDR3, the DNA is TGCAGTGCCCAGACAGGGGTAGGGCAGTCCCAGCATTTT.

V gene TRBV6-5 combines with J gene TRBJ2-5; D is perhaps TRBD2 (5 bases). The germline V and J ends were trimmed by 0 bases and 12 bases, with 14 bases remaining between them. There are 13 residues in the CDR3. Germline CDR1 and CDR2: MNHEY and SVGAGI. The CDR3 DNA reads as TGTGCCAGCAGTTACTCGAGTAGGCGGGCGGAGTACTTC. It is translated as CASSYSSRRAEYF.

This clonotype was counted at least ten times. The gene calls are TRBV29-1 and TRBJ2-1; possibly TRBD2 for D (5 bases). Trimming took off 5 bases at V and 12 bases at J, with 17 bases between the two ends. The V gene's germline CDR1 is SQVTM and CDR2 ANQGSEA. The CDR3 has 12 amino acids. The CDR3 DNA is TGCAGCGTTCGCCGGGAAGCGTTATGGCAGTTCTTC. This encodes CSVRREALWQFF.

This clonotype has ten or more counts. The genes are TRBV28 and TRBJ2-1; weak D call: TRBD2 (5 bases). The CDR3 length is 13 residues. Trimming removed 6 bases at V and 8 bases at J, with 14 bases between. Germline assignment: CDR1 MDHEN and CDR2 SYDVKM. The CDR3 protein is CASSRGRSYEQFF. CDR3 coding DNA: TGTGCCAGCAGCCGGGGTAGGTCTTATGAGCAGTTCTTC.

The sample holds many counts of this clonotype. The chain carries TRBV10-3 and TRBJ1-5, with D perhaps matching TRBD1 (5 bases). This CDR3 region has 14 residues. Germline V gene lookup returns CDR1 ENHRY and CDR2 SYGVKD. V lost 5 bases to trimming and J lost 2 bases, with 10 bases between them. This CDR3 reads CAISNQGGNQPQHF. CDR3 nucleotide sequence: TGTGCCATCAGTAACCAGGGAGGCAATCAGCCCCAGCATTTT.

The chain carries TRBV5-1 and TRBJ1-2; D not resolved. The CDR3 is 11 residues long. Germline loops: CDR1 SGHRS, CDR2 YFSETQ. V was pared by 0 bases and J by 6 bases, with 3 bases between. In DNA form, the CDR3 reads TGCGCCAGCAGCTTGGGTAATGGCTACACCTTC. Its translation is CASSLGNGYTF.

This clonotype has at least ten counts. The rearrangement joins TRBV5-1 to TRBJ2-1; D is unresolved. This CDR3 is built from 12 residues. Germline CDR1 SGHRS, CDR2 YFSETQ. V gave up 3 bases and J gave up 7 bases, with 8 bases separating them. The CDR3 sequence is CASSYGQNEQFF. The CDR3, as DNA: TGCGCCAGCAGCTATGGGCAGAATGAGCAGTTCTTC.

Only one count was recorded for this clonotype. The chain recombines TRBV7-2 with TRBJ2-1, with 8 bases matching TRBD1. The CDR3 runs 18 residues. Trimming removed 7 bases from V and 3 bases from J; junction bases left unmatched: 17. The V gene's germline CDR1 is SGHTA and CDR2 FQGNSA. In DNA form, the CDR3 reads TGTGCCAGCATCACAGGGGGAGGCCACTCCATCGTCTACAATGAGCAGTTCTTC. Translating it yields CASITGGGHSIVYNEQFF.

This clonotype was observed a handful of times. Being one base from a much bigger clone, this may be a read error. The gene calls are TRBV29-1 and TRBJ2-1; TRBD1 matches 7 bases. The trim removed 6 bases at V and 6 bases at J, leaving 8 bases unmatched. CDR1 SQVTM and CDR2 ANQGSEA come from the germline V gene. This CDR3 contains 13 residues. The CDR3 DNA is TGCAGCGTAGAACCGGGACAGCGCAATGAGCAGTTCTTC. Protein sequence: CSVEPGQRNEQFF.

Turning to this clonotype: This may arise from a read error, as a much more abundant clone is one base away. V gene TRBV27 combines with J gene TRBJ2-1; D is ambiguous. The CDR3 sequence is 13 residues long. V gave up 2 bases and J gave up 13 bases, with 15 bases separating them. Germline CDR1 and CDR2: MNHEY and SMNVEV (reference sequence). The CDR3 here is CASSLIYQETQFF. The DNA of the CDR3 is TGTGCCAGCAGTTTAATTTACCAAGAGACCCAGTTCTTC.

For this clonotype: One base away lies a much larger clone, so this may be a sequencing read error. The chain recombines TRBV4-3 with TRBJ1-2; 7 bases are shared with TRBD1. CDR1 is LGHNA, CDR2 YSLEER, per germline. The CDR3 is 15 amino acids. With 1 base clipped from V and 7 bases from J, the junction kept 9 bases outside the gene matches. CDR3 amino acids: CASSQGGSRGTGYTF. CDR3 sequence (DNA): TGCGCCAGCAGCCAAGGCGGAAGCAGGGGGACTGGCTACACCTTC.

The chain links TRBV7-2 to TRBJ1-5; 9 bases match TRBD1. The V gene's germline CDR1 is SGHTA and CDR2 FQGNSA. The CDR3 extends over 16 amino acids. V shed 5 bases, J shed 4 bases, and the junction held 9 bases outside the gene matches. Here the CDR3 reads CASSPTLTGGNQPQHF. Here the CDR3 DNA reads TGTGCCAGCAGCCCGACGCTGACAGGGGGGAATCAGCCCCAGCATTTT.

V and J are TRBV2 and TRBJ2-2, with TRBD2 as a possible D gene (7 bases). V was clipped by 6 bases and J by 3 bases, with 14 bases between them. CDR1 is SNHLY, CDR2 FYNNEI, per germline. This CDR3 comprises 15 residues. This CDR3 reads CASRARGGDTGELFF. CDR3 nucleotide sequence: TGTGCCAGCAGAGCTAGGGGGGGGGACACCGGGGAGCTGTTTTTT.

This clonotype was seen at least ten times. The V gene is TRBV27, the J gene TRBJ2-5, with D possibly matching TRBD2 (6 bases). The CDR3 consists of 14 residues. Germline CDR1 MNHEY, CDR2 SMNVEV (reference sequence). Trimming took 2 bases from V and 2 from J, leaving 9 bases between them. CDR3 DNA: TGTGCCAGCAGTTTACGGGAGAGACAAGAGACCCAGTACTTC. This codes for CASSLRERQETQYF.

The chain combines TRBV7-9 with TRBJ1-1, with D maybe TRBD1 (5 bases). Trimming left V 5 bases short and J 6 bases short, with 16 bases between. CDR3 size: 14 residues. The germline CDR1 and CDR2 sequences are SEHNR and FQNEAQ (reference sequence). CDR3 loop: CASSLRGGGSEAFF. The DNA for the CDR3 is TGTGCCAGCAGCCTAAGGGGTGGGGGGTCTGAAGCTTTCTTT.

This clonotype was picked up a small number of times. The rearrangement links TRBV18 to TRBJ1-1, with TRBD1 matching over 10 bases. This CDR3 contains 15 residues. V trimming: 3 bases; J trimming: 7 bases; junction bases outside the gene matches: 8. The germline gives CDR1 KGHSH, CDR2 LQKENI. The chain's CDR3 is CASSPADRDRGEAFF. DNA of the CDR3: TGTGCCAGCTCACCGGCCGACCGGGACAGGGGTGAAGCTTTCTTT.

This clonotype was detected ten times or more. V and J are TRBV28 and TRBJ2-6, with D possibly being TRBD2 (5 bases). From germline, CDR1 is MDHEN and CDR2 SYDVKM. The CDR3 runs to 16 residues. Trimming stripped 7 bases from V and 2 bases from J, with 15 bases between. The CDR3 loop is CASTPPRGTGANVLTF. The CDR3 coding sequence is TGTGCCAGCACCCCCCCGCGAGGGACTGGGGCCAACGTCCTGACTTTC.

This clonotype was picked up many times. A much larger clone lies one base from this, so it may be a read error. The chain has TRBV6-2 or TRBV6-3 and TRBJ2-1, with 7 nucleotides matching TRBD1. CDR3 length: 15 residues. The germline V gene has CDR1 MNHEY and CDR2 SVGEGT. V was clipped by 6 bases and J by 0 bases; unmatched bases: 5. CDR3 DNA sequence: TGTGCCAGCAGGCCGGACAGGAGCTCCTACAATGAGCAGTTCTTC. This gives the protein CASRPDRSSYNEQFF.

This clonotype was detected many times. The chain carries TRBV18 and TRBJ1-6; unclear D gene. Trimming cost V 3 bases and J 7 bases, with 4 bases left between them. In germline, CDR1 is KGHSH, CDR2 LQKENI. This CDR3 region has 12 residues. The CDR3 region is CASSPPNSPLHF. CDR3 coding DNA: TGTGCCAGCTCACCCCCGAATTCACCCCTCCACTTT. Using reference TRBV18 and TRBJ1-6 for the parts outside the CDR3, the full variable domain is NAGVMQNPRHLVRRRGQEARLRCSPMKGHSHVYWYRQLPEEGLKFMVYLQKENIIDESGMPKERFSAEFPKEGPSILRIQQVVRGDSAAYFCASSPPNSPLHFGNGTRLTVT.

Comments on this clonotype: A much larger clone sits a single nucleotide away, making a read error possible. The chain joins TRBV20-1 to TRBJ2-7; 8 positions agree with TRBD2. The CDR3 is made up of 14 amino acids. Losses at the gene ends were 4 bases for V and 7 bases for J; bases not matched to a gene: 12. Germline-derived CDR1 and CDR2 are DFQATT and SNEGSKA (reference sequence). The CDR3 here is CSATSGRIYNEQYF. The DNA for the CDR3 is TGCAGTGCTACGAGCGGGAGAATTTACAATGAGCAGTACTTC.